This entry is about one T cell receptor (beta chain). Antigen specificity is unknown. The entry originates in a study of CD8 T cells in Susac syndrome. In germline, CDR1 is DFQATT, CDR2 SNEGSKA (reference sequence). This CDR3 has 15 amino acids. V shed 6 bases, J shed 4 bases, and the junction held 12 bases outside the gene matches. Notes on the study in general: Regarding the TCR sequencing and HLA analysis, the study admitted that a relatively small number of individuals were involved.

CD8+ and CD4+ T cells were negatively isolated; TEMRA cells were FACS-enriched. Random hexamers were used to reverse transcribe an amount of roughly 0.5 to 1 ug RNA. TCRdb reprocessed the immunoSEQ multiplex PCR reads via MiXCR and lists one record per CDR3 protein. The sample lists about 290,000 distinct CDR3 sequences, over 75% occurring once. V is TRBV20-1 and J is TRBJ2-1, with 7 bases matching TRBD2. The source is a human donor with multiple sclerosis. Sequencing used CD8+ T cells from PBMCs. CDR3 DNA: TGCAGTGCCCCCGACTATGTAGCGGGTTACAATGAGCAGTTCTTC. As protein: CSAPDYVAGYNEQFF.